What follows are 27 T cell receptor beta chains derived from one specimen sequenced in a study of CD8 T cells in ankylosing spondylitis. Each CDR3 protein gets one entry after TCRdb re-called the 5' RACE reads with MiXCR. The table lists fewer than 50,000 distinct CDR3 sequences, approximately 11% of them singletons, with around 1.5% in the top ten. The sequenced sample was blood, either unsorted or a sorted T cell fraction (not recorded which). All receptors derive from a male donor with ankylosing spondylitis or in good health (not recorded which).

This clonotype was seen repeatedly, ten times or more. The chain links TRBV12-3 or TRBV12-4 to TRBJ2-3, with D possibly TRBD2 on 6 matching bases. The CDR3 extends over 13 amino acids. V was pared by 6 bases and J by 2 bases, with 9 bases between. The CDR3 region is CASRRGYTDTQYF. The CDR3 DNA follows: TGTGCCAGCAGGCGGGGTTACACAGATACGCAGTATTTT.

This clonotype was recorded many times. The rearrangement uses TRBV3-1 and TRBJ2-1, with 10 bases fitting TRBD2. The germline V gene encodes CDR1 LGHDT and CDR2 YNNKEL (reference sequence). This CDR3 comprises 17 residues. V lost 4 bases and J lost 6; bases outside the gene matches: 12. In DNA, the CDR3 is TGTGCCAGCAGCCTGTTTCTCGGACTAGCGGCCCTCAATGAGCAGTTCTTC. Translating it yields CASSLFLGLAALNEQFF.

Only a few counts were recorded for this clonotype. The rearrangement joins TRBV7-2 to TRBJ1-2; D remains unclear. Between the trimmed V and J ends, which lost 5 bases and 8 bases, there was a span of 18 bases. The CDR3 sequence is 14 residues long. Looked up from germline, CDR1 is SGHTA and CDR2 is FQGNSA. Here the CDR3 DNA reads TGTGCCAGCAGCCCCTTGTTGAGGGTTCGCGGCTACACCTTC. Translating gives CASSPLLRVRGYTF. The whole variable domain, filled in from reference TRBV7-2 and TRBJ1-2, reads GAGVSQSPSNKVTEKGKDVELRCDPISGHTALYWYRQSLGQGLEFLIYFQGNSAPDKSGLPSDRFSAERTGGSVSTLTIQRTQQEDSAVYLCASSPLLRVRGYTFGSGTRLTVV.

This clonotype was seen many times. The chain couples TRBV2 to TRBJ1-5; 12 bases align to TRBD1. CDR1 is SNHLY and CDR2 is FYNNEI in the germline V gene. The CDR3 runs to 17 residues. The J segment lost 3 bases and the V segment lost 6 bases, leaving 9 bases of the junction unmatched. The CDR3 DNA follows: TGTGCCAGCAGACACGGGACAGGGGGCAATGACAATCAGCCCCAGCATTTT. Encoded protein: CASRHGTGGNDNQPQHF. Full variable domain (rest looked up from reference TRBV2 and TRBJ1-5): EPEVTQTPSHQVTQMGQEVILRCVPISNHLYFYWYRQILGQKVEFLVSFYNNEISEKSEIFDDQFSVERPDGSNFTLKIRSTKLEDSAMYFCASRHGTGGNDNQPQHFGDGTRLSIL.

This clonotype came up many times. The chain has TRBV29-1 and TRBJ1-5, with D maybe TRBD1 (5 bases). Trimming shortened V by 3 bases and J by 3 bases, and 9 bases separated the two germline ends. CDR3 size: 13 residues. From germline, CDR1 is SQVTM and CDR2 ANQGSEA. The CDR3 DNA reads as TGCAGCGTTGAGGGGGGTAACAATCAGCCCCAGCATTTT. It encodes CSVEGGNNQPQHF.

The rearrangement uses TRBV5-1 and TRBJ1-1, with a possible D match to TRBD1 (6 bases). The V end was cut by 3 bases, the J end by 3 bases, with 9 bases between. The CDR3 covers 13 residues. Per germline, CDR1 SGHRS and CDR2 YFSETQ. The CDR3 DNA is TGCGCCAGCAGCTGGAGGGGGGACACTGAAGCTTTCTTT. This codes for CASSWRGDTEAFF.

This clonotype was observed many times. J is TRBJ2-5 and V is TRBV10-3, with TRBD1 matching 7 bases. This CDR3 is 14 amino acids long. Germline V CDR1 and CDR2: ENHRY, SYGVKD. The junction had 5 bases not matched to a gene; V was cut back by 6 bases and J by 1 base. The CDR3 DNA sequence: TGTGCCATCAGCCCCCGGGACAGCCAAGAGACCCAGTACTTC. Translation: CAISPRDSQETQYF.

A remark on this clonotype: Mismatch with germline at one junction end may stem from a read error. J is TRBJ2-7 and V is TRBV10-3; D uncertain. This CDR3 comprises 12 residues. Germline-derived CDR1 and CDR2 are ENHRY and SYGVKD. The CDR3 nucleotides are TGTGTCATCAGTGACGTAGCCTACGAGCAGTACTTC. Translating gives CVISDVAYEQYF.

This clonotype was detected only a few times. The chain is built from TRBV27 and TRBJ1-2, with 7 bases aligning to TRBD1. The V gene's germline CDR1 is MNHEY and CDR2 SMNVEV (reference sequence). This CDR3 comprises 15 residues. Trimming at V came to 5 bases and at J to 2 bases, leaving 8 bases not matched to a gene. The CDR3 region is CASSAGGSSNYGYTF. The CDR3, as DNA: TGTGCCAGCAGTGCAGGGGGATCTTCCAACTATGGCTACACCTTC.

This clonotype was counted ten times or more. The V call is TRBV18, the J call TRBJ2-7, with D unclear. V shed 2 bases and J shed 5 bases, with 7 bases lying between them. Germline-derived CDR1 and CDR2 are KGHSH and LQKENI. The CDR3 extends over 12 amino acids. CDR3 region: CASSPESNEQYF. Written as DNA, the CDR3 is TGTGCCAGCTCACCAGAATCCAACGAGCAGTACTTC.

The sample holds many counts of this clonotype. The chain combines TRBV20-1 with TRBJ2-5; 9 bases match TRBD1. The CDR3 has 15 residues. Germline CDR1 and CDR2: DFQATT and SNEGSKA (reference sequence). The V and J ends lost 6 bases and 5 bases, in that order; junction bases with no gene match: 13. The DNA of the CDR3 is TGCAGTGCCATACCGGGACAGGGTTTTTCGGAGACCCAGTACTTC. It codes for CSAIPGQGFSETQYF.

Turning to this clonotype: This may be a read error, as it is one base from a much larger clone. A read error is likely, as this CDR3 ends without the conserved phenylalanine or tryptophan. The J gene is TRBJ2-1, the V gene TRBV5-1, with D possibly being TRBD1 (6 bases). Germline CDR1 and CDR2: SGHRS and YFSETQ. The CDR3 covers 14 residues. V was trimmed by 0 bases and J by 4 bases, leaving 8 bases between them. The CDR3 nucleotides are TGCGCCAGCAGCTTGGGGGGGCCATACAATGAGCAGTTCCTC. This sequence encodes CASSLGGPYNEQFL.

This chain links TRBV5-1 with TRBJ1-6; TRBD1 aligns across 7 bases. This CDR3 is built from 15 residues. The junction had 4 bases not matched to a gene; V was cut back by 0 bases and J by 7 bases. Germline CDR1 reads SGHRS; CDR2 reads YFSETQ. The CDR3: CASSLATGKNSPLHF. In DNA form, the CDR3 reads TGCGCCAGCAGCTTGGCGACAGGGAAGAATTCACCCCTCCACTTT. The variable domain in full, with the rest retrieved from reference TRBV5-1 and TRBJ1-6, is KAGVTQTPRYLIKTRGQQVTLSCSPISGHRSVSWYQQTPGQGLQFLFEYFSETQRNKGNFPGRFSGRQFSNSRSEMNVSTLELGDSALYLCASSLATGKNSPLHFGNGTRLTVT.

This clonotype was seen only once. V usage is TRBV7-9 and J usage is TRBJ2-1; no reliable D call. Germline V lookup: CDR1 SEHNR, CDR2 FQNEAQ (reference sequence). This CDR3 comprises 12 residues. V gave up 3 bases and J gave up 8 bases, with 8 bases separating them. DNA for the CDR3: TGTGCCAGCAGCTTGTGGCTCGATGAGCAGTTCTTC. It specifies CASSLWLDEQFF.

This clonotype has only one observation. The chain joins TRBV20-1 to TRBJ2-5, with 7 bases aligning to TRBD1. Germline V gene data show CDR1 as DFQATT and CDR2 as SNEGSKA (reference sequence). This CDR3 contains 12 residues. V lost 5 bases and J lost 7; bases outside the gene matches: 7. The CDR3 DNA reads TGCAGTGCTCGGACAGGAATGGTGACCCAGTACTTC. It translates to CSARTGMVTQYF.

V is TRBV12-3 or TRBV12-4 and J is TRBJ2-3, with D perhaps being TRBD1 or TRBD2 (6 bases each). The V and J ends lost 4 bases and 13 bases respectively, with 12 bases between them. The CDR3 runs 11 residues. The DNA of the CDR3 is TGTGCCAGCAGTTCCCCGAGGGGGGAGTATTTT. Its protein product is CASSSPRGEYF.

This clonotype was observed at least ten times. The chain joins TRBV21-1 to TRBJ1-5; the table assigns TRBD1, which was not confirmed against the DNA. TRBV21-1 is shown as a pseudogene. The CDR3 has 15 amino acids. CDR3 region: CASSKEDTQDQPQHF. CDR3 sequence (DNA): TGTGCCAGCAGCAAAGAGGACACACAAGATCAGCCCCAGCATTTT.

There are many counts of this clonotype. The chain joins TRBV6-2 or TRBV6-3 to TRBJ1-1, with a possible D match to TRBD1 (6 bases). Germline-derived CDR1 and CDR2 are MNHEY and SVGEGT. Trimming cost V 6 bases and J 3 bases, with 14 bases left between them. The CDR3 extends over 14 amino acids. The CDR3 protein is CASSPTGYDTEAFF. CDR3 bases: TGTGCCAGCAGCCCAACAGGGTACGACACTGAAGCTTTCTTT.

This clonotype has a count of ten or more. The rearrangement joins TRBV5-1 to TRBJ1-4; TRBD1 agrees at 7 bases. Germline CDR1 SGHRS, CDR2 YFSETQ. V was pared by 0 bases and J by 3 bases, with 8 bases of the junction left unmatched. This CDR3 region has 17 residues. The CDR3 region is CASSLVFQGVANEKLFF. In DNA, the CDR3 is TGCGCCAGCAGCTTGGTCTTCCAGGGGGTGGCTAATGAAAAACTGTTTTTT.

At least ten counts were recorded for this clonotype. The chain carries TRBV5-1 and TRBJ2-3; 9 nucleotides align to TRBD1. In germline, CDR1 is SGHRS, CDR2 YFSETQ. V dropped 4 bases and J dropped 6; count of bases not matched to a gene: 9. This CDR3 region has 15 residues. The CDR3 is CASSQDRGDGDTQYF. CDR3 nucleotide sequence: TGCGCCAGCAGCCAGGACAGGGGTGACGGGGATACGCAGTATTTT.

Ten or more counts support this clonotype. The chain employs TRBV5-1 and TRBJ2-7; TRBD2 is a possible D gene (5 bases). The CDR3 extends over 14 amino acids. In germline, CDR1 is SGHRS, CDR2 YFSETQ. V was pared by 0 bases and J by 1 base, with 8 bases between. CDR3 sequence: CASSLERVSYEQYF. The DNA for the CDR3 is TGCGCCAGCAGCTTGGAGAGGGTTTCCTACGAGCAGTACTTC.

This clonotype was seen many times. This rearrangement joins TRBV7-8 to TRBJ1-5; TRBD1 agrees at 8 bases. The CDR3 has 15 amino acids. The germline V gene encodes CDR1 SGHVS and CDR2 FQNEAQ. V trimming: 2 bases; J trimming: 2 bases; junction bases outside the gene matches: 2. CDR3 amino acids: CASSLLQGGNQPQHF. DNA for the CDR3: TGTGCCAGCAGCTTATTACAGGGGGGCAATCAGCCCCAGCATTTT.

This clonotype was observed at least ten times. V gene TRBV9 combines with J gene TRBJ2-5; D is unresolved. This CDR3 contains 14 residues. Trimming took off 0 bases at V and 4 bases at J, with 10 bases between the two ends. Looked up from germline, CDR1 is SGDLS and CDR2 is YYNGEE. The CDR3 DNA reads as TGTGCCAGCAGCGTAGGTGTCTCGGGAGAGACCCAGTACTTC. Translating gives CASSVGVSGETQYF.

In this sample, this clonotype is medium-sized. V and J are TRBV5-1 and TRBJ2-2; a weak D match, TRBD2 (5 bases). V was cut by 4 bases and J by 0 bases, with 13 bases left in between. The CDR3 runs 16 residues. Germline values: CDR1 SGHRS, CDR2 YFSETQ. Here the CDR3 DNA reads TGCGCCAGCAGCGCGGGCGGCACCGCGAACACCGGGGAGCTGTTTTTT. As protein: CASSAGGTANTGELFF.

V and J are TRBV5-1 and TRBJ2-1, with TRBD2 as a possible D gene (7 bases). The CDR3 covers 17 residues. V dropped 4 bases and J dropped 4 bases, with 21 bases sitting between them. In germline, CDR1 is SGHRS, CDR2 YFSETQ. The CDR3 DNA is TGCGCCAGCAGCAGGGGGGGTGTGGGCCAGACTTACAATGAGCAGTTCTTC. Its translation: CASSRGGVGQTYNEQFF.

Concerning this clonotype itself: This clone may be a read error of a much larger clone one base away. The J gene is TRBJ2-3, the V gene TRBV10-3, with D tentatively TRBD2 (6 bases). Germline V gene lookup returns CDR1 ENHRY and CDR2 SYGVKD. This CDR3 is built from 14 residues. CDR3 protein: CAVRRDLGVDTQYF. In DNA form, the CDR3 reads TGTGCCGTCAGGAGGGACCTCGGTGTAGATACGCAGTATTTT.

In its sample, this clonotype was seen many times. The chain links TRBV5-1 to TRBJ1-1; no clear D gene. The V gene's germline CDR1 is SGHRS and CDR2 YFSETQ. Trimming took 4 bases from V and 4 from J, leaving 20 bases between them. This CDR3 is 16 amino acids long. Written as DNA, the CDR3 is TGCGCCAGCAGCCTCCAAGGTCCGAACTGGAGCACTGAAGCTTTCTTT. Its translation: CASSLQGPNWSTEAFF.